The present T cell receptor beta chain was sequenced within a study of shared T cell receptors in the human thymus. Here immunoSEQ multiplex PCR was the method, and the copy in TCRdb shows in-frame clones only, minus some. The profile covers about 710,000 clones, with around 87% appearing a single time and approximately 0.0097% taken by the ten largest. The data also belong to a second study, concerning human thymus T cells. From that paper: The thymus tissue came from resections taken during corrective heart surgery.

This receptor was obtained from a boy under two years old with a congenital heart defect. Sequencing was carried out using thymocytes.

CDR3 DNA sequence: TGTGCCAGCAGTTACTCGACAGGGGGCTCTTCACCCCTCCACTTT. It is translated as CASSYSTGGSSPLHF. The chain has TRBV6-5 and TRBJ1-6; 10 bases align to TRBD1. CDR3 length equals 15 residues. Germline lookup yields CDR1 MNHEY and CDR2 SVGAGI. V lost 0 bases and J lost 9; bases outside the gene matches: 2.